A selection of T cell receptor beta chains follows, all from one sample in a study of cytomegalovirus exposure and HLA in healthy donors. Produced via immunoSEQ multiplex PCR; TCRdb's table is partial and in-frame only. Among 95,000 to 100,000 clones, approximately 85% were seen once, and the ten largest hold about 3.8%. The sequenced material came from PBMCs. These receptors were obtained from a man aged 25-45 years in good health and CMV-seronegative. Both conserved end residues are part of each CDR3. The D gene is left open where the match is weak. Clone size appears in some rows only: once, few, many, or a class for an expanded clone.

CDR3 DNA: TGTGCCAGCAGCTTAAACGGTGAGGGACAGGGAAGCACAGATACGCAGTATTTT
CDR3 protein: CASSLNGEGQGSTDTQYF
V gene: TRBV7-9
J gene: TRBJ2-3
clone size: -
D gene: TRBD1

CDR3 DNA: TGTGCCAGCACCCTCTTGAACACTGAAGCTTTCTTT
CDR3 protein: CASTLLNTEAFF
V gene: TRBV28
J gene: TRBJ1-1
clone size: -
D gene: -

CDR3 DNA: TGTGCCAGCAGTTACTCGTATTCCACAGATACGCAGTATTTT
CDR3 protein: CASSYSYSTDTQYF
V gene: TRBV6-5
J gene: TRBJ2-3
clone size: -
D gene: -

CDR3 DNA: TGTGCCAGCAGTGAACAAATCACAGATACGCAGTATTTT
CDR3 protein: CASSEQITDTQYF
V gene: TRBV9
J gene: TRBJ2-3
clone size: -
D gene: -

CDR3 DNA: TGTGCCAGCAGTTACAGTGGGCGCGGGGCCAACGTCCTGACTTTC
CDR3 protein: CASSYSGRGANVLTF
V gene: TRBV6-5
J gene: TRBJ2-6
clone size: -
D gene: -

CDR3 DNA: TGCGCCAGCAGCTCGGGGGAGTTCGGTACAGATACGCAGTATTTT
CDR3 protein: CASSSGEFGTDTQYF
V gene: TRBV5-1
J gene: TRBJ2-3
clone size: -
D gene: -

CDR3 DNA: TGTGCCAGCAGTCTTAGCGGAGTTTCCTACAATGAGCAGTTCTTC
CDR3 protein: CASSLSGVSYNEQFF
V gene: TRBV6-5
J gene: TRBJ2-1
clone size: -
D gene: -

CDR3 DNA: TGTGCCTGGAGTGTGCGGGGGGGCACAGATACGCAGTATTTT
CDR3 protein: CAWSVRGGTDTQYF
V gene: TRBV30
J gene: TRBJ2-3
clone size: -
D gene: TRBD2

CDR3 DNA: TGTGCCAGCAGCCCCTCGGGAAGCACAGATACGCAGTATTTT
CDR3 protein: CASSPSGSTDTQYF
V gene: TRBV6-5
J gene: TRBJ2-3
clone size: -
D gene: -

CDR3 DNA: TGTGCCAGCAGCTTGGCTCCTAGCGGGAGAGAGACCCAGTACTTC
CDR3 protein: CASSLAPSGRETQYF
V gene: TRBV5-4
J gene: TRBJ2-5
clone size: -
D gene: TRBD2

CDR3 DNA: TGTGCCAGCTCACCATATGGGGGAGGCGAGGAGACCCAGTACTTC
CDR3 protein: CASSPYGGGEETQYF
V gene: TRBV18
J gene: TRBJ2-5
clone size: -
D gene: -

CDR3 DNA: TGCGCCAGCAGTCTAAGGGGGACAGGTCCGAACACTGAAGCTTTCTTT
CDR3 protein: CASSLRGTGPNTEAFF
V gene: TRBV23-1
J gene: TRBJ1-1
clone size: -
D gene: TRBD1

CDR3 DNA: TGTGCCAGCTTTCAGAGGAGCAGCTCTGGGGCCAACGTCCTGACTTTC
CDR3 protein: CASFQRSSSGANVLTF
V gene: TRBV7-9
J gene: TRBJ2-6
clone size: -
D gene: -

CDR3 DNA: TGTGCCAGCAGCTTAGCGCAGGGTGATTCACCCCTCCACTTT
CDR3 protein: CASSLAQGDSPLHF
V gene: TRBV7-6
J gene: TRBJ1-6
clone size: once
D gene: -

CDR3 DNA: TGTGCCAGCTCGGTACAGAAAGACGATGAGCAGTTCTTC
CDR3 protein: CASSVQKDDEQFF
V gene: TRBV6-1
J gene: TRBJ2-1
clone size: once
D gene: -

CDR3 DNA: TGTGCCAGCAGCTTAATTGGGGTCGGGACTTCTGAGGATGAGCAGTTCTTC
CDR3 protein: CASSLIGVGTSEDEQFF
V gene: TRBV11-2
J gene: TRBJ2-1
clone size: -
D gene: -

CDR3 DNA: TGTGCCAGCAGTTCCGGTAGCGGGTATACCTACGAGCAGTACTTC
CDR3 protein: CASSSGSGYTYEQYF
V gene: TRBV27
J gene: TRBJ2-7
clone size: few
D gene: TRBD2

CDR3 DNA: TGTGCCAGCAGTGAGTGGCCCTCCCGGACAGGGACCAACTATGGCTACACCTTC
CDR3 protein: CASSEWPSRTGTNYGYTF
V gene: TRBV6-1
J gene: TRBJ1-2
clone size: few
D gene: TRBD1

CDR3 DNA: TGTGCCTGGGGGACAGGGTCACGAGAGACCCAGTACTTC
CDR3 protein: CAWGTGSRETQYF
V gene: TRBV30
J gene: TRBJ2-5
clone size: few
D gene: TRBD1

CDR3 DNA: TGTGCCAGCAGCTTAGAAGCCGCCCTCTACTCCGAGCAGTACTTC
CDR3 protein: CASSLEAALYSEQYF
V gene: TRBV11-2
J gene: TRBJ2-7
clone size: -
D gene: -

CDR3 DNA: TGTGCCAGTAGCCAGAGACAGGCGCCCGGATACGAGCAGTACTTC
CDR3 protein: CASSQRQAPGYEQYF
V gene: TRBV19
J gene: TRBJ2-7
clone size: -
D gene: -

CDR3 DNA: TGCGCCAGCAGCTTGGGACAGGGGGGTGAAAAACTGTTTTTT
CDR3 protein: CASSLGQGGEKLFF
V gene: TRBV5-1
J gene: TRBJ1-4
clone size: -
D gene: TRBD1

CDR3 DNA: TGTGCCAGCAGAGGGGGCTCTAATTCACCCCTCCACTTT
CDR3 protein: CASRGGSNSPLHF
V gene: TRBV27
J gene: TRBJ1-6
clone size: few
D gene: TRBD1

CDR3 DNA: TGTGCCAGCAGTGACAAGGGGACTAATGAAAAACTGTTTTTT
CDR3 protein: CASSDKGTNEKLFF
V gene: TRBV6-1
J gene: TRBJ1-4
clone size: -
D gene: -

CDR3 DNA: TGTGCCAGCATGAGGGATGGATCTGGAAACACCATATATTTT
CDR3 protein: CASMRDGSGNTIYF
V gene: TRBV2
J gene: TRBJ1-3
clone size: -
D gene: -

CDR3 DNA: TGTGCCAGCAGTCTCCCGGGGAGGGACTATGGCTACACCTTC
CDR3 protein: CASSLPGRDYGYTF
V gene: TRBV6-6
J gene: TRBJ1-2
clone size: few
D gene: -

CDR3 DNA: TGTGCCGGAGGGACAGGCACAGATACGCAGTATTTT
CDR3 protein: CAGGTGTDTQYF
V gene: TRBV30
J gene: TRBJ2-3
clone size: -
D gene: -

CDR3 DNA: TGTGCCAGCAGTTTATCAGGGGGCACACTAGATTTGTATTTT
CDR3 protein: CASSLSGGTLDLYF
V gene: TRBV27
J gene: TRBJ2-3
clone size: -
D gene: TRBD1

CDR3 DNA: TGTGCCAGCAGTGGTTCTAGCGGGGGGGCCTCAGATACGCAGTATTTT
CDR3 protein: CASSGSSGGASDTQYF
V gene: TRBV6-4
J gene: TRBJ2-3
clone size: -
D gene: TRBD2

CDR3 DNA: TGCGCCAGCAGCTTGCAGGATGGCTACACCTTC
CDR3 protein: CASSLQDGYTF
V gene: TRBV5-1
J gene: TRBJ1-2
clone size: -
D gene: -